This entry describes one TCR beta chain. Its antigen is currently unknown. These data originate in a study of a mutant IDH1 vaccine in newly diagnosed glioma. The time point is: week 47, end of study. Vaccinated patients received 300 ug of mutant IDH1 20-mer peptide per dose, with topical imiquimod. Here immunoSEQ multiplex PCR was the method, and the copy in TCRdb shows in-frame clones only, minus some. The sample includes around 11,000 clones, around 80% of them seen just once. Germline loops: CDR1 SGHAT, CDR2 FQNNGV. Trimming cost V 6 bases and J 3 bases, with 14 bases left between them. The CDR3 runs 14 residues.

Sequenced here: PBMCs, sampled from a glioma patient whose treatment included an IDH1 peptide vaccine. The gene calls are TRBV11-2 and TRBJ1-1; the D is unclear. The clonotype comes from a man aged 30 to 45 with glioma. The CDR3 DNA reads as TGTGCCAGCAGTCCCTCAGGTTCGCACACTGAAGCTTTCTTT. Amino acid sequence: CASSPSGSHTEAFF.